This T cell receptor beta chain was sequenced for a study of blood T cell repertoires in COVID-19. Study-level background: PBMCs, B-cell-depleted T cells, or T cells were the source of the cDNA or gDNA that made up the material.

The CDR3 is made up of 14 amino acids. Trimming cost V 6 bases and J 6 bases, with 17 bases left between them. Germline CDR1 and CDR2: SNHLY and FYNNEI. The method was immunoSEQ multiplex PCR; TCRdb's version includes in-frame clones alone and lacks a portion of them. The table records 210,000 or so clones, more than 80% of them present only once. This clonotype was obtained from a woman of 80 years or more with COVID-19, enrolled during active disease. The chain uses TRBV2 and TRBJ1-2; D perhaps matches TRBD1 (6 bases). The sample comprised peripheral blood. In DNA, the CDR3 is TGTGCCAGCAGCGACTTACAGGGTTTGGATGGCTACACCTTC. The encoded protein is CASSDLQGLDGYTF.